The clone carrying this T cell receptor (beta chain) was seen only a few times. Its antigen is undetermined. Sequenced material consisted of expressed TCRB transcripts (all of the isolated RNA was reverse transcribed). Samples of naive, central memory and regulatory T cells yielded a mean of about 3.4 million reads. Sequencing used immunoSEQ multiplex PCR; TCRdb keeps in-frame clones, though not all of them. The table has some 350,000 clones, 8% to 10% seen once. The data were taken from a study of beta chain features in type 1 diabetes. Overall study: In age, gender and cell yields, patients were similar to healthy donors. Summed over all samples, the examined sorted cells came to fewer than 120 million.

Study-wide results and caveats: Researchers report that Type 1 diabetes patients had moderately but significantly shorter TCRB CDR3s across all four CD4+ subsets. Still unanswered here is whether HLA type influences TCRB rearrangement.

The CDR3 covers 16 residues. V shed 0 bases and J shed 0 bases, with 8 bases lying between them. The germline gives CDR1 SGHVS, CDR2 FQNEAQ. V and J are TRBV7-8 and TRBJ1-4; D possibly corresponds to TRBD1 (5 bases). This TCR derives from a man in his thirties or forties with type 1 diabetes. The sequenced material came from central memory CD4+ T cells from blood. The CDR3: CASSLARGATNEKLFF. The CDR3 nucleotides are TGTGCCAGCAGCTTAGCTCGGGGGGCAACTAATGAAAAACTGTTTTTT.